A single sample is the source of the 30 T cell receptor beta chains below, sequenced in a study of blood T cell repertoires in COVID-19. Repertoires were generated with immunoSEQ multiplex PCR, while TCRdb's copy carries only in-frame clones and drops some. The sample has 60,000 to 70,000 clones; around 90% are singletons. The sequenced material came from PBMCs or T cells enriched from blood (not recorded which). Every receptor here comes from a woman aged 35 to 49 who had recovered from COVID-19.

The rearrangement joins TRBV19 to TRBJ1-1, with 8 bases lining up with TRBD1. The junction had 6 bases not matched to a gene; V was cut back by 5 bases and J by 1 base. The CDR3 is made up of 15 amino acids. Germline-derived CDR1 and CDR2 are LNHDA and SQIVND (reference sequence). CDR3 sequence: CASSPFGQGNTEAFF. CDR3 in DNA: TGTGCCAGTAGTCCTTTTGGACAGGGGAACACTGAAGCTTTCTTT.

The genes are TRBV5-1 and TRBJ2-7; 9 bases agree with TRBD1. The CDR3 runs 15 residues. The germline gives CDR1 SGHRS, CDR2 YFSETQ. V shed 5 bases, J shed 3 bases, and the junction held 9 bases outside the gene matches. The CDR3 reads CASSPRGTGYYEQYF. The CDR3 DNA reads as TGCGCCAGCAGTCCTCGGGGGACAGGGTACTACGAGCAGTACTTC.

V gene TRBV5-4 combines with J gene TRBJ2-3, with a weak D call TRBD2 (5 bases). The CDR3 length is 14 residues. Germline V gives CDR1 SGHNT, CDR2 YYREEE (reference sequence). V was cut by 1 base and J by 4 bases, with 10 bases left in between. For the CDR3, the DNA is TGTGCCAGCAGCTTGAAGGCGGGCCCAGATACGCAGTATTTT. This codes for CASSLKAGPDTQYF.

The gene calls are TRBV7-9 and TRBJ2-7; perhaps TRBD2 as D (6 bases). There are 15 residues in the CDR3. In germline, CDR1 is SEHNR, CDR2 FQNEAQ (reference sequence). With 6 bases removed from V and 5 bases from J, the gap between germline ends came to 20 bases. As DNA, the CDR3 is TGTGCCAGCAGACAGCCGGGAGATCAATTGGACGAGCAGTACTTC. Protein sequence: CASRQPGDQLDEQYF.

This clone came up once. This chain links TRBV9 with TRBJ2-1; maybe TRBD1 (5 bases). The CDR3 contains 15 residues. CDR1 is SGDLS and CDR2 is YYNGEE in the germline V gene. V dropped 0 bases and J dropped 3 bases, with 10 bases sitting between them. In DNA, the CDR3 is TGTGCCAGCAGCGTAGTAGCTACAGGCTACAATGAGCAGTTCTTC. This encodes CASSVVATGYNEQFF.

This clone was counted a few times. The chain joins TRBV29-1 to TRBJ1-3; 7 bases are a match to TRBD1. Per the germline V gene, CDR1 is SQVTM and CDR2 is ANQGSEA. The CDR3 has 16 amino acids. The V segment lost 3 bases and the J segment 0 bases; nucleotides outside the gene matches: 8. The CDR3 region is CSVERRQGYSGNTIYF. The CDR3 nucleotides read TGCAGCGTTGAGAGAAGACAGGGCTACTCTGGAAACACCATATATTTT.

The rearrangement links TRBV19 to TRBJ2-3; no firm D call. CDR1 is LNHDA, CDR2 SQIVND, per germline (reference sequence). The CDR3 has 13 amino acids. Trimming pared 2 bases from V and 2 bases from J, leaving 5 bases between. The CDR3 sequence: CASSILITDTQYF. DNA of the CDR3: TGTGCCAGTAGTATACTTATCACAGATACGCAGTATTTT. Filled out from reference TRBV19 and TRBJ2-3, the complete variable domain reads DGGITQSPKYLFRKEGQNVTLSCEQNLNHDAMYWYRQDPGQGLRLIYYSQIVNDFQKGDIAEGYSVSREKKESFPLTVTSAQKNPTAFYLCASSILITDTQYFGPGTRLTVL.

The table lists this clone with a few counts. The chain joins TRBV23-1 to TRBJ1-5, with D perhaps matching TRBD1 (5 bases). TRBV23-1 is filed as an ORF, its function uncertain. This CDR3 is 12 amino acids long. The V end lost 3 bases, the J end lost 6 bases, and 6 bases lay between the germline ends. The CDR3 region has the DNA TGCGCCAGCAGTCAGGGGGGTCAGCCCCAGCATTTT. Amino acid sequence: CASSQGGQPQHF.

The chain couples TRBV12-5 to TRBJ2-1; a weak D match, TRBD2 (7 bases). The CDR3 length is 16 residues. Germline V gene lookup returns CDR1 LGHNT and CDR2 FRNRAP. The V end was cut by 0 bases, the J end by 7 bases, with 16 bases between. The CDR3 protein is CASGLVVWGGSNEQFF. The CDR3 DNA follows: TGTGCTAGTGGTTTGGTGGTATGGGGGGGCTCAAATGAGCAGTTCTTC. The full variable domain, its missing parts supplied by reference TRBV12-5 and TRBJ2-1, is DARVTQTPRHKVTEMGQEVTMRCQPILGHNTVFWYRQTMMQGLELLAYFRNRAPLDDSGMPKDRFSAEMPDATLATLKIQPSEPRDSAVYFCASGLVVWGGSNEQFFGPGTRLTVL.

The CDR3 nucleotides are TGCGCCAGCAGCTTCGGGGACAGGGGATATAACTATGGCTACACCTTC. Residues: CASSFGDRGYNYGYTF. The chain links TRBV5-1 to TRBJ1-2, with TRBD1 matching over 10 bases. V shed 2 bases, J shed 1 base, and the junction held 5 bases outside the gene matches. Looked up from germline, CDR1 is SGHRS and CDR2 is YFSETQ. The CDR3 covers 16 residues. The full variable domain, its missing parts supplied by reference TRBV5-1 and TRBJ1-2, is KAGVTQTPRYLIKTRGQQVTLSCSPISGHRSVSWYQQTPGQGLQFLFEYFSETQRNKGNFPGRFSGRQFSNSRSEMNVSTLELGDSALYLCASSFGDRGYNYGYTFGSGTRLTVV.

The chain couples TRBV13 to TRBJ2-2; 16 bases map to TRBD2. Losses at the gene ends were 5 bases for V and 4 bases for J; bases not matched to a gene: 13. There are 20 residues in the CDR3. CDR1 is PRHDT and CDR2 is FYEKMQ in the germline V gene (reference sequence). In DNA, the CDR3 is TGTGCCAGCAGCATACTACCGGGACTAGCGGGGGGGCCGTTCACCGGGGAGCTGTTTTTT. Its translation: CASSILPGLAGGPFTGELFF.

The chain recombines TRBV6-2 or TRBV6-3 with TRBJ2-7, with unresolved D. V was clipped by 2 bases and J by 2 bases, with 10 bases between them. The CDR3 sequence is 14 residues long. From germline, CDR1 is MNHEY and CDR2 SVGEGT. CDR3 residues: CASSYRSLTYEQYF. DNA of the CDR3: TGTGCCAGCAGTTACCGCTCCCTAACCTACGAGCAGTACTTC.

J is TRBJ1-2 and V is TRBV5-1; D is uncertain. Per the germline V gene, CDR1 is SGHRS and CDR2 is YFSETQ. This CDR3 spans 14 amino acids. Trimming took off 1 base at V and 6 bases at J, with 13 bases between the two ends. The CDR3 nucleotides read TGCGCCAGCAGCTTGACCCACTCTAGTGATGGCTACACCTTC. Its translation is CASSLTHSSDGYTF.

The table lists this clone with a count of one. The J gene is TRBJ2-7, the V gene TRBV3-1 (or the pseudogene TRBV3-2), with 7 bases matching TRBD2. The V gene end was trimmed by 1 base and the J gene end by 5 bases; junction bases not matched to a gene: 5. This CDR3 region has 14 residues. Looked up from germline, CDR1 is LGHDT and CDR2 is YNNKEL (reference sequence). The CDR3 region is CASSQASRGNEQYF. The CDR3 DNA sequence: TGTGCCAGCAGCCAAGCCTCGCGGGGGAACGAGCAGTACTTC.

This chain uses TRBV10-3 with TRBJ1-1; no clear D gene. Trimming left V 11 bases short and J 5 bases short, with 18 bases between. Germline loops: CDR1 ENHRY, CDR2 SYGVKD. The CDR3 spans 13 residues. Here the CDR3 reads CAALSGAPTEAFF. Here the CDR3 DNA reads TGTGCCGCCTTGTCCGGTGCCCCAACTGAAGCTTTCTTT.

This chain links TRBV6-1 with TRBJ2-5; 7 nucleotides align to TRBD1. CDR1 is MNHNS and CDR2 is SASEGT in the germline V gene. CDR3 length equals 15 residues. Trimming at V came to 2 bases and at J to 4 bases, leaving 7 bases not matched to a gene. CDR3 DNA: TGTGCCAGCAGTGAACTTAGGGGGCCGGCAGAGACCCAGTACTTC. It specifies CASSELRGPAETQYF.

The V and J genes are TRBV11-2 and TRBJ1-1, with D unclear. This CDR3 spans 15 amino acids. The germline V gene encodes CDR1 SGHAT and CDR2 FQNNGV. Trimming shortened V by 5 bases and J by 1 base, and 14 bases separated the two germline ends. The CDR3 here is CASSTRRGRNTEAFF. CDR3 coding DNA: TGTGCCAGCAGCACTAGGAGAGGCCGGAACACTGAAGCTTTCTTT.

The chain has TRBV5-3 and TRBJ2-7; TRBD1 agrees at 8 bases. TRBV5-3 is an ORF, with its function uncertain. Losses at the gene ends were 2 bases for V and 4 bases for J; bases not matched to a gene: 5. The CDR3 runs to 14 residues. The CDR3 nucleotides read TGTGCCAGAAGCTTCGACAGGGGATCGTACGAGCAGTACTTC. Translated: CARSFDRGSYEQYF.

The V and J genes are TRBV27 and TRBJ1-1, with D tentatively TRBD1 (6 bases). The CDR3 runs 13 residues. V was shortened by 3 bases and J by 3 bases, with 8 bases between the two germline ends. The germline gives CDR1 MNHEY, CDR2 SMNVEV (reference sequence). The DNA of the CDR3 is TGTGCCAGCAGTTTTAGGGGGTACACTGAAGCTTTCTTT. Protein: CASSFRGYTEAFF.

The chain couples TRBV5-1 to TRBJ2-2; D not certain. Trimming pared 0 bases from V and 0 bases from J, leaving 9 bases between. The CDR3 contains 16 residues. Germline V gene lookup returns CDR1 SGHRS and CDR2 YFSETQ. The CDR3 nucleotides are TGCGCCAGCAGCTTGGGGCAGGCCTCGAACACCGGGGAGCTGTTTTTT. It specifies CASSLGQASNTGELFF. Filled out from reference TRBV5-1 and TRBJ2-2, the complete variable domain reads KAGVTQTPRYLIKTRGQQVTLSCSPISGHRSVSWYQQTPGQGLQFLFEYFSETQRNKGNFPGRFSGRQFSNSRSEMNVSTLELGDSALYLCASSLGQASNTGELFFGEGSRLTVL.

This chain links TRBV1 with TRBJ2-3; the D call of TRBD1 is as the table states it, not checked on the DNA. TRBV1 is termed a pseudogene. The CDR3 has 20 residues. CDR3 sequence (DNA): TGCACCAGCAGCCAACGTAACACGTTCCTGTCCCTTACGAACCACAGTACGCAGTATTTT. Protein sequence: CTSSQRNTFLSLTNHSTQYF.

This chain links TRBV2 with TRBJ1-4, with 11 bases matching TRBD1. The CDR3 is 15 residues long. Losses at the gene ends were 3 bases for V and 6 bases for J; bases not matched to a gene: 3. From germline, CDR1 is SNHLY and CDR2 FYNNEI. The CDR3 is CASSDVDRGHEKLFF. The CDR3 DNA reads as TGTGCCAGCAGTGACGTGGACAGGGGGCATGAAAAACTGTTTTTT.

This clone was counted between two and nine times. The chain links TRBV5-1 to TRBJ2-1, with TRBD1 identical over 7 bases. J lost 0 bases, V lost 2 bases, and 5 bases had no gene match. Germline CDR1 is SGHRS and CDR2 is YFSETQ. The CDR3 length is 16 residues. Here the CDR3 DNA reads TGCGCCAGCAGCTTAACAGGGGCTCCCTCCTACAATGAGCAGTTCTTC. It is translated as CASSLTGAPSYNEQFF.

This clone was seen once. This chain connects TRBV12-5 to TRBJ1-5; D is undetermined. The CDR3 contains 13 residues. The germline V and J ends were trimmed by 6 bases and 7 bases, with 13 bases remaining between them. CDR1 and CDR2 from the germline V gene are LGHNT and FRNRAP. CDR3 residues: CASGSGGEQPQHF. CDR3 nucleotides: TGTGCTAGTGGCTCGGGAGGTGAACAGCCCCAGCATTTT.

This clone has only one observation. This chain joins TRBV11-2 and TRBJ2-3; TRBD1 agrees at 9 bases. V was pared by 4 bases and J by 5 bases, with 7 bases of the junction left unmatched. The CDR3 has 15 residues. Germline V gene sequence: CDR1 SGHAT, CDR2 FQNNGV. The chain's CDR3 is CASSSRTGVRDTQYF. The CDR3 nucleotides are TGTGCCAGCAGCTCCCGGACAGGGGTTCGAGATACGCAGTATTTT.

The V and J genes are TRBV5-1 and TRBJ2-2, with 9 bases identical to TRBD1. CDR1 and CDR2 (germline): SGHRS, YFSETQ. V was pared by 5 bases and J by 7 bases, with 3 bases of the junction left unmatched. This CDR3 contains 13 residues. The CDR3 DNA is TGCGCCAGCAGGGGACAGGGTGGCGGGGAGCTGTTTTTT. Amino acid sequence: CASRGQGGGELFF.

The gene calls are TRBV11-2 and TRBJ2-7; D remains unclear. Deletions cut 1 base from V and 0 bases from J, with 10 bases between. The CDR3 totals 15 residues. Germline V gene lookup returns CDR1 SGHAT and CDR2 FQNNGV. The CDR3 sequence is CASSLVALSSYEQYF. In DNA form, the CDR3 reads TGTGCCAGCAGCTTAGTGGCCTTAAGCTCCTACGAGCAGTACTTC.

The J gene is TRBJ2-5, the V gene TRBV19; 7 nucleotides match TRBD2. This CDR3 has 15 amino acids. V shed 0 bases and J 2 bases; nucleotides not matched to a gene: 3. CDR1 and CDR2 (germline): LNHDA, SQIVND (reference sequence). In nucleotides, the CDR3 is TGTGCCAGTAGTATAGAGCGGGGGATGCAAGAGACCCAGTACTTC. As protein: CASSIERGMQETQYF.

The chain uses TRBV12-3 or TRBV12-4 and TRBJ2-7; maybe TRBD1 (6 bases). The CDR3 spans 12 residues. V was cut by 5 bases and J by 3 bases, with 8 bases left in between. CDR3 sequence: CASSPDSYEQYF. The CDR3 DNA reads TGTGCCAGCAGTCCGGACAGCTACGAGCAGTACTTC.

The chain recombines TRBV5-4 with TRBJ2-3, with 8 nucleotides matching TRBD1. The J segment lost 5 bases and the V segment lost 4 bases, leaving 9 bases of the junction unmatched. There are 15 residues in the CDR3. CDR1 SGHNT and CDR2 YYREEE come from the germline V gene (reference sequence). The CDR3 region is CASSQKTGEGDTQYF. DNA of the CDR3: TGTGCCAGCAGCCAAAAGACAGGGGAAGGAGATACGCAGTATTTT.